This T cell receptor beta chain was identified in a study of graft-versus-host responses after intestinal transplantation. General study findings and limits: Among circulating GvH clones, peak levels were associated with early post-transplant declines in HvG clones. Analysis identified GvH clones in recipient marrow, with some appearing first in ileum or blood.

The assay was immunoSEQ multiplex PCR, and TCRdb's table has in-frame clones only and misses some. In the table there are about 39,000 clones, nearly 95% of which are singletons. Note on this clone: Its specificity is unknown.

The sequence derives from a human donor who was the organ donor for an intestinal transplant. Sequencing used unstimulated CD8+ T cells sorted from spleen or lymph node cells, obtained before transplant.

The CDR3 bases are TGTGCCAGCAGCTTAGGTCACGAGCAGTACTTC. The encoded protein is CASSLGHEQYF. The V gene is TRBV11-2, the J gene TRBJ2-7, with D hard to call. Trimming shortened V by 1 base and J by 5 bases, and 3 bases separated the two germline ends. Germline-derived CDR1 and CDR2 are SGHAT and FQNNGV. The CDR3 runs 11 residues.